The 10 T cell receptor beta chains listed next were all sequenced from one sample in a study of glioma-infiltrating T cells. Using RNA template, CDR3s of TCR alpha and beta were amplified with iRepertoire arm-PCR. TCRdb re-derived calls from the multiplex PCR reads in MiXCR, one entry per CDR3 protein. The top ten hold around a quarter of the sample, which has around 120,000 distinct CDR3 sequences, under 25% seen once. Source material: glioma tissue, nonneoplastic brain tissue, or PBMCs (not recorded which). Receptors originate from a human donor with low-grade glioma or glioblastoma, undergoing nonglioma brain surgery, or in good health (not recorded which).

This clonotype has at least ten counts. For the CDR3, the DNA is TGCAGTGCTAGACTAGCGGGGTGGGGAGAGACCCAGTACTTC. Protein sequence: CSARLAGWGETQYF. This chain connects TRBV20-1 to TRBJ2-5, with 9 bases aligning to TRBD2. Germline loops: CDR1 DFQATT, CDR2 SNEGSKA (reference sequence). The CDR3 is 14 residues long. With V trimmed by 2 bases and J by 4 bases, 5 bases remained unmatched.

This chain connects TRBV7-8 to TRBJ2-5; TRBD2 might be the D (6 bases). Between the trimmed V and J ends, which lost 8 bases and 4 bases, there was a span of 14 bases. The CDR3 is 13 amino acids. Germline CDR1 and CDR2: SGHVS and FQNEAQ. CDR3 nucleotide sequence: TGTGCCAGCGGCTCTAGGGGACTAGAGACCCAGTACTTC. Translating it yields CASGSRGLETQYF.

This clonotype was observed at least ten times. The chain joins TRBV27 to TRBJ1-1; no clear D gene. V gave up 5 bases and J gave up 1 base, with 8 bases separating them. Germline CDR1 is MNHEY and CDR2 is SMNVEV (reference sequence). The CDR3 sequence is 13 residues long. This CDR3 is CASSTLQNTEAFF. CDR3 coding DNA: TGTGCCAGCAGTACTCTCCAGAACACTGAAGCTTTCTTT.

This clonotype was picked up many times. The V and J genes are TRBV15 and TRBJ2-1; possible D gene TRBD1, 5 bases. The V end was cut by 3 bases, the J end by 4 bases, with 16 bases between. This CDR3 comprises 16 residues. Germline CDR1 reads LNHNV; CDR2 reads YYDKDF (reference sequence). CDR3 in DNA: TGTGCCACCAGCAGTCTGTACAGGCCCCTTTACAATGAGCAGTTCTTC. Its protein is CATSSLYRPLYNEQFF.

There are a few counts of this clonotype. The V and J genes are TRBV19 and TRBJ2-3; possible D gene TRBD1, 5 bases. V lost 3 bases and J lost 3, with 13 bases in between. The CDR3 totals 15 residues. Germline V gives CDR1 LNHDA, CDR2 SQIVND (reference sequence). The CDR3 here is CASSMGPVGTDTQYF. The CDR3 DNA follows: TGTGCCAGTAGTATGGGGCCGGTAGGGACAGATACGCAGTATTTT.

The chain employs TRBV2 and TRBJ2-3, with 7 bases lining up with TRBD2. Germline V gene sequence: CDR1 SNHLY, CDR2 FYNNEI. The CDR3 sequence is 14 residues long. V lost 4 bases to trimming and J lost 6 bases; unmatched junction nucleotides: 7. The CDR3 protein is CASSGRNGGDTQYF. CDR3 in DNA: TGTGCCAGCAGTGGAAGGAACGGGGGGGATACGCAGTATTTT.

This clonotype was counted a few times. V is TRBV19 and J is TRBJ2-5; D might be TRBD1 (5 bases). Between the trimmed V and J ends, which lost 3 bases and 2 bases, there was a span of 7 bases. In germline, CDR1 is LNHDA, CDR2 SQIVND (reference sequence). CDR3 length: 13 amino acids. The CDR3 spells CASSMTEQETQYF. CDR3 nucleotide sequence: TGTGCCAGTAGTATGACAGAACAAGAGACCCAGTACTTC.

This chain uses TRBV7-9 with TRBJ1-6; 8 bases match TRBD1. Germline V gene data show CDR1 as SEHNR and CDR2 as FQNEAQ (reference sequence). The V and J ends lost 1 base and 13 bases, in that order; junction bases with no gene match: 6. The CDR3 has 14 amino acids. Here the CDR3 DNA reads TGTGCCAGCAGCTTAGGGACAGGGAATCAGCCCCTCCACTTT. It specifies CASSLGTGNQPLHF.

This clonotype came up a few times. The J gene is TRBJ2-4, the V gene TRBV7-9; D perhaps matches TRBD1 (5 bases). The V gene's germline CDR1 is SEHNR and CDR2 FQNEAQ (reference sequence). The CDR3 has 14 amino acids. V was clipped by 5 bases and J by 0 bases, with 8 bases between them. CDR3 residues: CASSQGVAKNIQYF. The CDR3 bases are TGTGCCAGCAGCCAAGGGGTAGCCAAAAACATTCAGTACTTC.

The J gene is TRBJ2-1, the V gene TRBV18, with D possibly TRBD1 on 5 matching bases. The germline CDR1 and CDR2 sequences are KGHSH and LQKENI. CDR3 size: 16 residues. The germline V and J ends were trimmed by 2 bases and 2 bases, with 13 bases remaining between them. In DNA, the CDR3 is TGTGCCAGCTCACCAAGGGGTGCAGGGACCTACAATGAGCAGTTCTTC. Amino acid sequence: CASSPRGAGTYNEQFF. The variable domain in full, with the rest retrieved from reference TRBV18 and TRBJ2-1, is NAGVMQNPRHLVRRRGQEARLRCSPMKGHSHVYWYRQLPEEGLKFMVYLQKENIIDESGMPKERFSAEFPKEGPSILRIQQVVRGDSAAYFCASSPRGAGTYNEQFFGPGTRLTVL.